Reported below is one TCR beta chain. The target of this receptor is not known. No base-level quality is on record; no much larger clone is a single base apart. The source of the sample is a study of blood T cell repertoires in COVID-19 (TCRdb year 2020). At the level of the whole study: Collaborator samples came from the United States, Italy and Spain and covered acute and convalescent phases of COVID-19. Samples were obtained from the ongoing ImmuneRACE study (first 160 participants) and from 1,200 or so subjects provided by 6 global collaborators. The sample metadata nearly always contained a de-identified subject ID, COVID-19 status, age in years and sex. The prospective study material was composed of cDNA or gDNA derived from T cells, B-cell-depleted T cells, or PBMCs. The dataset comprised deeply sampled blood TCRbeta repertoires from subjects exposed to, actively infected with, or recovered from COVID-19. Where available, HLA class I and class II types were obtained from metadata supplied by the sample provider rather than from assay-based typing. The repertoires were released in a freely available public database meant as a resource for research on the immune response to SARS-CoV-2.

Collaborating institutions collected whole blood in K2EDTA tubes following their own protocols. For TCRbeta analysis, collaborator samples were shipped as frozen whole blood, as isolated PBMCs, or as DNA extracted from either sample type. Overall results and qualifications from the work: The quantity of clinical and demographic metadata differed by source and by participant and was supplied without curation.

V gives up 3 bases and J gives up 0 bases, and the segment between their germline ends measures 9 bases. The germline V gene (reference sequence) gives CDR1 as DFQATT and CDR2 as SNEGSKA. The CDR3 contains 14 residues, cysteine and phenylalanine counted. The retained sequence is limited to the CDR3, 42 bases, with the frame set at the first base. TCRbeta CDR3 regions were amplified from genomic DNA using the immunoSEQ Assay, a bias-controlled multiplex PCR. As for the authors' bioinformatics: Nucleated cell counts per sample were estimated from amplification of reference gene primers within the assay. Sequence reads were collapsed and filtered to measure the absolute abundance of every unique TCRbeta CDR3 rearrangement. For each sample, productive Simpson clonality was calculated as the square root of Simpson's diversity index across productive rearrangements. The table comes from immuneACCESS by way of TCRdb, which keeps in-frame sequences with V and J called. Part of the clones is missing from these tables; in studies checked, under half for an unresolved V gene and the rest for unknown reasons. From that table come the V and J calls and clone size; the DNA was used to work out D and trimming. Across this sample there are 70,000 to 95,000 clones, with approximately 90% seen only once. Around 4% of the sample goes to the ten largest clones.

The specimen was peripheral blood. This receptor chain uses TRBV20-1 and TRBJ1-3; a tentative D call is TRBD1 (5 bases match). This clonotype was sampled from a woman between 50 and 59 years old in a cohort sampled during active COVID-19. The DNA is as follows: TGCAGTGCTAGTCGAGACAGCTCTGGAAACACCATATATTTT. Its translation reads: CSASRDSSGNTIYF.